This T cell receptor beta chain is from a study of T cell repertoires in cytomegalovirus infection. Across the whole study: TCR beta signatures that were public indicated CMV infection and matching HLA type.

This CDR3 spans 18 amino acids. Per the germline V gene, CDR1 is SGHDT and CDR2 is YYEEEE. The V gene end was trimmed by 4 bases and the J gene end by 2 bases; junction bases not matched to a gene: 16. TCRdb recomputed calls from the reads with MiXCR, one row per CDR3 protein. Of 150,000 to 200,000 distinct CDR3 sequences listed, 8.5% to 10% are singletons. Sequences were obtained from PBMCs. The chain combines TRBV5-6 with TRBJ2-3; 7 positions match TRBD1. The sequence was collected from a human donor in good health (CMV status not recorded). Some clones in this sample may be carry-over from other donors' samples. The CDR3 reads CASSPFDLGTEVTDTQYF. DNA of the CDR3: TGTGCCAGCAGCCCTTTCGACTTAGGGACAGAAGTCACAGATACGCAGTATTTT.